In its sample, the clone carrying this T cell receptor (beta chain) was seen many times. The antigen is unknown. TCRdb analysed the 5' RACE reads with MiXCR anew, one entry per CDR3 protein. The top ten clones hold under 2.5% of a sample with tens of thousands of distinct CDR3 sequences, about 15% of them seen once. V was trimmed by 1 base and J by 0 bases, leaving 13 bases between them. The CDR3 contains 18 residues. From germline, CDR1 is SGHDN and CDR2 FVKESK. Points from the study as a whole: Tumor Tregs overlapped most with tumor, then blood, naive CD4+ cells.

This chain uses TRBV14 with TRBJ2-6, with D perhaps matching TRBD1 or TRBD2 (5 bases each). The TCR originated in a female donor with breast cancer. Sequenced material: naive CD4+ T cells sorted from blood. The subset: naive CD4+ T cells, CD4+CD45RA+CD25-. This chain's CDR3 is CASSQVYGTGSGANVLTF. CDR3 nucleotides: TGTGCCAGCAGCCAAGTTTACGGGACGGGCTCTGGGGCCAACGTCCTGACTTTC.